At least ten counts were recorded for the clone carrying this T cell receptor (beta chain). The sample comes from a study of low-dose radiotherapy and immunotherapy resistance in tumors. Overall study context: Per fraction, Cohort 2 was given 1 Gy every two weeks, accumulating a total of 13 Gy over 26 weeks.

The V end was cut by 0 bases, the J end by 4 bases, with 12 bases between. Per the germline V gene, CDR1 is SGHVS and CDR2 is FNYEAQ. The CDR3 contains 16 residues. Time point defined: after trial treatment. Documented treatment: LDRT plus nivolumab, ipilimumab, low-dose cyclophosphamide and aspirin (RACIN trial). Eligibility criteria specified advanced solid malignancies devoid of tumor-infiltrating lymphocytes. TRAV- and TRBV-specific primers were used for first-strand cDNA, which covered alpha and beta chains. TCRs underwent about 22 PCR cycles of amplification with a constant-region primer and V-primer adapter. TCRdb recomputed calls from the reads with MiXCR, one row per CDR3 protein. Of 100,000 or so distinct CDR3 sequences listed, roughly 20% were seen once; the top ten hold over 4%.

The sequence was collected from a male donor with prostate cancer. Source: PBMCs, taken after low-dose radiotherapy plus immunotherapy. The J gene is TRBJ2-2, the V gene TRBV7-6, with D hard to call. CDR3 bases: TGTGCCAGCAGCTTAGCAGGAGATTCGCGCACCGGGGAGCTGTTTTTT. As protein: CASSLAGDSRTGELFF.